The 32 T cell receptor beta chains presented below share a single source sample, sequenced in a study of blood T cell repertoires in COVID-19. Here immunoSEQ multiplex PCR was the method, and the copy in TCRdb shows in-frame clones only, minus some. The data contain a few hundred thousand clones, approximately 88% of them seen just once; the ten biggest clones take up 0.95% to 1.5%. Material: PBMCs or T cells enriched from blood (not recorded which). The source of these receptors is a woman in her 40s with acute COVID-19.

The chain couples TRBV5-1 to TRBJ2-7; 7 nucleotides line up with TRBD1. Germline V gene data show CDR1 as SGHRS and CDR2 as YFSETQ. The CDR3 extends over 14 amino acids. J lost 4 bases, V lost 2 bases, and 6 bases had no gene match. Here the CDR3 reads CASSLRQGRYEQYF. Written as DNA, the CDR3 is TGCGCCAGCAGCTTAAGACAGGGTCGGTACGAGCAGTACTTC.

The chain employs TRBV5-1 and TRBJ1-1; 11 nucleotides agree with TRBD1. The CDR3 consists of 14 residues. The V and J ends lost 5 bases and 4 bases, in that order; junction bases with no gene match: 4. Germline CDR1 reads SGHRS; CDR2 reads YFSETQ. CDR3 sequence (DNA): TGCGCCAGCAGGCCAGGGACAGGGGGCACTGAAGCTTTCTTT. Its translation: CASRPGTGGTEAFF.

V gene TRBV28 combines with J gene TRBJ1-1; D not certain. The V and J ends lost 6 bases and 3 bases respectively, with 8 bases between them. Looked up from germline, CDR1 is MDHEN and CDR2 is SYDVKM. The CDR3 extends over 12 amino acids. CDR3 DNA: TGTGCCAGCAGGAGGCGCGACACTGAAGCTTTCTTT. It yields the protein CASRRRDTEAFF.

J is TRBJ1-4 and V is TRBV28; D remains unclear. V lost 5 bases and J 5 bases, leaving 21 bases between the germline ends. The CDR3 has 17 amino acids. The germline gives CDR1 MDHEN, CDR2 SYDVKM. The CDR3 loop is CASSRLNGLNSNEKLFF. The CDR3 DNA reads as TGTGCCAGCAGTAGATTGAACGGACTGAACTCAAATGAAAAACTGTTTTTT.

J is TRBJ2-1 and V is TRBV18; no firm D call. The germline CDR1 and CDR2 sequences are KGHSH and LQKENI. The CDR3 extends over 15 amino acids. Trimming cost V 3 bases and J 0 bases, with 9 bases left between them. This CDR3 is CASSPSRSSYNEQFF. The CDR3 coding sequence is TGTGCCAGCTCACCCTCGAGGAGCTCCTACAATGAGCAGTTCTTC.

V is TRBV4-2 and J is TRBJ1-6, with a tentative D call TRBD1 (5 bases). CDR1 and CDR2 (germline): LGHNA, YNFKEQ. The V end lost 0 bases, the J end lost 7 bases, and 16 bases lay between the germline ends. The CDR3 consists of 17 residues. The CDR3 sequence is CASSQEVLPGRNSPLHF. CDR3 bases: TGTGCCAGCAGCCAAGAAGTCCTCCCAGGGCGAAATTCACCCCTCCACTTT.

The V call is TRBV7-2, the J call TRBJ1-2; 9 nucleotides align to TRBD1. The junction had 6 bases not matched to a gene; V was cut back by 5 bases and J by 8 bases. From germline, CDR1 is SGHTA and CDR2 FQGNSA. This CDR3 has 13 residues. CDR3 in DNA: TGTGCCAGCAGCCCCGGGACAGGGAGAGGCTACACCTTC. The encoded protein is CASSPGTGRGYTF.

A single count supports this clone. The chain employs TRBV2 and TRBJ2-5, with 7 bases aligning to TRBD1. Germline V CDR1 and CDR2: SNHLY, FYNNEI. Losses at the gene ends were 5 bases for V and 1 base for J; bases not matched to a gene: 4. There are 14 residues in the CDR3. CDR3 DNA sequence: TGTGCCAGCAGTAAAACAGGGGCCCAAGAGACCCAGTACTTC. Its protein product is CASSKTGAQETQYF.

In nucleotides, the CDR3 is TGTGCCAGCTCACCACCGCAGGGAAGGGCCGGGGAGCTGTTTTTT. Protein sequence: CASSPPQGRAGELFF. The chain is built from TRBV18 and TRBJ2-2; D might be TRBD1 (5 bases). Germline values: CDR1 KGHSH, CDR2 LQKENI. The CDR3 is 15 residues long. V lost 0 bases to trimming and J lost 6 bases, with 11 bases between them.

This clone occurred once. The rearrangement links TRBV4-3 to TRBJ1-4; D unclear. Trimming stripped 0 bases from V and 0 bases from J, with 11 bases between. Germline lookup yields CDR1 LGHNA and CDR2 YSLEER. The CDR3 length is 17 residues. CDR3 sequence reads: CASSQDSGRATNEKLFF. The CDR3 DNA reads as TGCGCCAGCAGCCAAGATTCCGGGAGAGCAACTAATGAAAAACTGTTTTTT.

The chain employs TRBV30 and TRBJ2-2, with TRBD2 as a possible D gene (5 bases). CDR3 size: 13 residues. Looked up from germline, CDR1 is GTSNPN and CDR2 is SVGIG (reference sequence). The V end was cut by 2 bases, the J end by 3 bases, with 7 bases between. CDR3 protein: CAWSLGDTGELFF. The DNA of the CDR3 is TGTGCCTGGAGTCTCGGGGACACCGGGGAGCTGTTTTTT.

V usage is TRBV10-3 and J usage is TRBJ2-7; the match to TRBD1 covers 7 bases. Germline V gives CDR1 ENHRY, CDR2 SYGVKD. This CDR3 has 13 amino acids. Trimming took 6 bases from V and 4 from J; bases not matched to a gene: 6. The CDR3 sequence is CAISGTEKYEQYF. CDR3 DNA: TGTGCCATCAGCGGGACAGAGAAATACGAGCAGTACTTC.

The V gene is TRBV6-1, the J gene TRBJ2-7; possible D gene TRBD1, 6 bases. Germline V gene data show CDR1 as MNHNS and CDR2 as SASEGT. Deletions cut 3 bases from V and 2 bases from J, with 14 bases between. This CDR3 comprises 15 residues. CDR3 loop: CASSDHTGFTYEQYF. The DNA of the CDR3 is TGTGCCAGCAGTGATCACACAGGGTTTACCTACGAGCAGTACTTC.

The chain carries TRBV11-2 and TRBJ2-7, with TRBD2 as a possible D gene (6 bases). The CDR3 spans 13 residues. Germline-derived CDR1 and CDR2 are SGHAT and FQNNGV. With 7 bases removed from V and 4 bases from J, the gap between germline ends came to 14 bases. The CDR3 nucleotides read TGTGCCAGCACCGTAGATCGGGGGTACGAGCAGTACTTC. It is translated as CASTVDRGYEQYF.

The chain joins TRBV7-9 to TRBJ1-2, with TRBD1 matching over 7 bases. Germline trimming cut 1 base from V and 6 bases from J; bases unmatched to any gene: 8. This CDR3 is 15 amino acids long. Per the germline V gene, CDR1 is SEHNR and CDR2 is FQNEAQ (reference sequence). CDR3 bases: TGTGCCAGCAGCTTAGTACGACAGGGAGGTGATGGCTACACCTTC. Its translation is CASSLVRQGGDGYTF.

The chain has TRBV10-3 and TRBJ2-1, with TRBD2 identical over 13 bases. The V and J ends lost 10 bases and 9 bases, in that order; junction bases with no gene match: 9. Germline CDR1 ENHRY, CDR2 SYGVKD. The CDR3 runs 14 residues. DNA of the CDR3: TGTGCCACCGTTCGACTAGCGGGAGGAACTGAGCAGTTCTTC. It is translated as CATVRLAGGTEQFF.

The chain carries TRBV10-3 and TRBJ1-4, with unresolved D. The V end lost 11 bases, the J end lost 6 bases, and 16 bases lay between the germline ends. CDR1 and CDR2 (germline): ENHRY, SYGVKD. The CDR3 is 13 amino acids. CDR3 in amino acids: CASASPLDEKLFF. For the CDR3, the DNA is TGTGCCTCAGCGTCTCCTCTCGATGAAAAACTGTTTTTT.

The chain joins TRBV19 to TRBJ1-2; 8 bases match TRBD1. CDR3 length: 15 residues. Germline V gene data show CDR1 as LNHDA and CDR2 as SQIVND (reference sequence). The V and J ends lost 7 bases and 5 bases, in that order; junction bases with no gene match: 12. CDR3 DNA sequence: TGTGCCAGTACAGGGAGGACAGGGTATGGATATGGCTACACCTTC. It specifies CASTGRTGYGYGYTF.

This clone appeared a single time. This CDR3 is also generated by other DNA sequences in the sample. V usage is TRBV28 and J usage is TRBJ1-5; D ambiguous. Germline lookup yields CDR1 MDHEN and CDR2 SYDVKM. V lost 4 bases to trimming and J lost 4 bases, with 5 bases between them. CDR3 length equals 12 residues. Here the CDR3 DNA reads TGTGCCAGCAGTTCCTTGAATCAGCCCCAGCATTTT. Amino acids: CASSSLNQPQHF. Using reference TRBV28 and TRBJ1-5 for the parts outside the CDR3, the full variable domain is DVKVTQSSRYLVKRTGEKVFLECVQDMDHENMFWYRQDPGLGLRLIYFSYDVKMKEKGDIPEGYSVSREKKERFSLILESASTNQTSMYLCASSSLNQPQHFGDGTRLSIL.

The J gene is TRBJ1-2, the V gene TRBV9, with unresolved D. In germline, CDR1 is SGDLS, CDR2 YYNGEE. CDR3 length equals 15 residues. V was cut by 0 bases and J by 7 bases, with 16 bases left in between. As DNA, the CDR3 is TGTGCCAGCAGCGTAGATTCGTCGGCAGGCGCTGGCTACACCTTC. Encoded protein: CASSVDSSAGAGYTF.

V usage is TRBV7-2 and J usage is TRBJ1-2; D may be TRBD1 (6 bases). The CDR3 is 13 amino acids. The germline V gene encodes CDR1 SGHTA and CDR2 FQGNSA. The V gene lost 4 bases and the J gene lost 7 bases, with 13 bases spanning the gap. CDR3 residues: CASSSQTGSGYTF. The CDR3 DNA reads TGTGCCAGCAGCTCCCAAACAGGGAGTGGCTACACCTTC.

The chain recombines TRBV11-2 with TRBJ2-3, with 7 bases aligning to TRBD2. V lost 2 bases to trimming and J lost 5 bases; unmatched junction nucleotides: 13. CDR3 length equals 17 residues. The germline V gene has CDR1 SGHAT and CDR2 FQNNGV. The CDR3 DNA is TGTGCCAGCAGCTTATTTCCGGGAGGCGCCGGGGGAGATACGCAGTATTTT. This encodes CASSLFPGGAGGDTQYF.

V gene TRBV9 combines with J gene TRBJ2-2, with TRBD2 identical over 7 bases. The CDR3 loop spans 14 amino acids. Germline CDR1 and CDR2: SGDLS and YYNGEE. V shed 3 bases, J shed 4 bases, and the junction held 3 bases outside the gene matches. CDR3 sequence reads: CASSGSSGTGELFF. CDR3 DNA sequence: TGTGCCAGCAGCGGATCTAGCGGCACCGGGGAGCTGTTTTTT.

The CDR3 protein is CASSLGQGRSPLHF. For the CDR3, the DNA is TGTGCCAGCAGTTTAGGGCAGGGGCGTTCACCCCTCCACTTT. The chain uses TRBV28 and TRBJ1-6, with D maybe TRBD1 (6 bases). CDR3 size: 14 residues. Trimming took off 2 bases at V and 9 bases at J, with 11 bases between the two ends. The germline gives CDR1 MDHEN, CDR2 SYDVKM.

V usage is TRBV28 and J usage is TRBJ1-1; TRBD1 aligns across 8 bases. This CDR3 region has 15 residues. Looked up from germline, CDR1 is MDHEN and CDR2 is SYDVKM. The ends lost 5 bases at V and 1 base at J; junction bases unmatched: 6. Here the CDR3 reads CASSPRTGPNTEAFF. The CDR3 nucleotides read TGTGCCAGCAGTCCCCGGACAGGGCCGAACACTGAAGCTTTCTTT.

This rearrangement joins TRBV7-9 to TRBJ1-1, with 8 bases that match TRBD1. CDR1 is SEHNR, CDR2 FQNEAQ, per germline (reference sequence). The CDR3 consists of 13 residues. The V and J ends lost 3 bases and 6 bases, in that order; junction bases with no gene match: 3. CDR3: CASSLGQDAEAFF. The CDR3 DNA reads TGTGCCAGCAGCTTGGGACAGGACGCTGAAGCTTTCTTT.

The CDR3 DNA reads as TGTGCCAGCAGCGTAAGTTCGGGAGTCTACAATGAGCAGTTCTTC. It yields the protein CASSVSSGVYNEQFF. The rearrangement uses TRBV9 and TRBJ2-1, with D maybe TRBD2 (6 bases). Trimming stripped 1 base from V and 3 bases from J, with 11 bases between. Germline V gene lookup returns CDR1 SGDLS and CDR2 YYNGEE. This CDR3 is built from 15 residues. The entire variable domain, with the rest obtained from reference TRBV9 and TRBJ2-1, is as follows: DSGVTQTPKHLITATGQRVTLRCSPRSGDLSVYWYQQSLDQGLQFLIQYYNGEERAKGNILERFSAQQFPDLHSELNLSSLELGDSALYFCASSVSSGVYNEQFFGPGTRLTVL.

This clone was observed a single time. This chain joins TRBV7-3 and TRBJ2-1, with 9 bases matching TRBD2. Germline V lookup: CDR1 SGHTA, CDR2 FQGTGA. CDR3 length equals 16 residues. J gave up 4 bases and V 5 bases, and 9 bases lay outside the gene matches. CDR3 nucleotide sequence: TGTGCCAGCAGCCAGATTAGCGGGAGTGGGTACAATGAGCAGTTCTTC. Amino acid sequence: CASSQISGSGYNEQFF.

V and J are TRBV4-3 and TRBJ2-2; 7 bases match TRBD2. The CDR3 is made up of 16 amino acids. CDR1 is LGHNA and CDR2 is YSLEER in the germline V gene. Trimming took 2 bases from V and 2 from J; bases not matched to a gene: 5. Here the CDR3 reads CASSQQTSSNTGELFF. The CDR3 region has the DNA TGCGCCAGCAGCCAACAGACTAGCAGCAACACCGGGGAGCTGTTTTTT.

The chain links TRBV24-1 to TRBJ2-6, with 11 bases fitting TRBD1. Germline V gene sequence: CDR1 KGHDR, CDR2 SFDVKD. Trimming took 4 bases from V and 1 from J; bases not matched to a gene: 5. The CDR3 spans 18 residues. CDR3 amino acids: CATSDWTGGESGANVLTF. The CDR3 nucleotides are TGTGCCACCAGTGACTGGACAGGGGGCGAATCTGGGGCCAACGTCCTGACTTTC.

This clone came up a few times. This sequence joins TRBV19 and TRBJ2-2, with D perhaps TRBD1 (6 bases). Germline CDR1 and CDR2: LNHDA and SQIVND (reference sequence). Trimming cost V 4 bases and J 1 base, with 7 bases left between them. The CDR3 contains 14 residues. The chain's CDR3 is CASSTGQNTGELFF. DNA for the CDR3: TGTGCCAGTAGTACGGGACAGAACACCGGGGAGCTGTTTTTT.

The chain carries TRBV9 and TRBJ1-1; D is ambiguous. Trimming cost V 4 bases and J 10 bases, with 8 bases left between them. CDR3 length equals 10 residues. The V gene's germline CDR1 is SGDLS and CDR2 YYNGEE. This CDR3 is CASSLNPAFF. CDR3 DNA: TGTGCCAGCAGCTTAAATCCAGCTTTCTTT.